This TCR beta chain emerged from a study of PD-1 blockade in classical Hodgkin lymphoma. Looked up from germline, CDR1 is SEHNR and CDR2 is FQNEAQ (reference sequence). Between the trimmed V and J ends, which lost 6 bases and 1 base, there was a span of 10 bases. This CDR3 region has 14 residues. Brentuximab vedotin exposure varied among the patients, all of whom had relapsed after autologous stem cell transplantation. CD8+ T cells were isolated from thawed PBMCs by magnetic negative selection. Data came from immunoSEQ multiplex PCR; TCRdb stores just in-frame clones and leaves some out. Of 9,500 to 12,000 clones detected, 84% appear once; the ten largest clones hold under 45%.

This sequence joins TRBV7-9 and TRBJ1-3, with D possibly being TRBD1 (6 bases). The sequence derives from a human donor with classical Hodgkin lymphoma. This sample comprised CD8+ T cells from blood, obtained at baseline. CDR3 residues: CASRQGVSGNTIYF. Written as DNA, the CDR3 is TGTGCCAGCAGACAGGGAGTTTCTGGAAACACCATATATTTT. The full variable domain, with the rest looked up from reference TRBV7-9 and TRBJ1-3, is DTGVSQNPRHKITKRGQNVTFRCDPISEHNRLYWYRQTLGQGPEFLTYFQNEAQLEKSRLLSDRFSAERPKGSFSTLEIQRTEQGDSAMYLCASRQGVSGNTIYFGEGSWLTVV.